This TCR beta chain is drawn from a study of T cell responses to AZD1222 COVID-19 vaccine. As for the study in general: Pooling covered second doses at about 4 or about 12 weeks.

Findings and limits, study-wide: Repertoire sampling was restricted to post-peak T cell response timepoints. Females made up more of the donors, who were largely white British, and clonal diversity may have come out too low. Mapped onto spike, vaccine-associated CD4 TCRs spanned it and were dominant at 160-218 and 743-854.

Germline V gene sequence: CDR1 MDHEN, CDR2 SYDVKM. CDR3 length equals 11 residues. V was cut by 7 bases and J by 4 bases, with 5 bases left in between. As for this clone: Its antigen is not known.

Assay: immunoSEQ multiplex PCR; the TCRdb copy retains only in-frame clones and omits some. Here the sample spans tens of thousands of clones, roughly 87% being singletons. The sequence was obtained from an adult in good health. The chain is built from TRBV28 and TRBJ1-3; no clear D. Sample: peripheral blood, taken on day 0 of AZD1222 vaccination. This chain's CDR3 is CASIKGNTIYF. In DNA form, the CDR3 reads TGTGCCAGCATCAAAGGAAACACCATATATTTT. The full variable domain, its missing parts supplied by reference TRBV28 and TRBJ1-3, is DVKVTQSSRYLVKRTGEKVFLECVQDMDHENMFWYRQDPGLGLRLIYFSYDVKMKEKGDIPEGYSVSREKKERFSLILESASTNQTSMYLCASIKGNTIYFGEGSWLTVV.